The sequence of this T cell receptor (beta chain) was determined in a study of T cells in narcolepsy. Overall study: Enrolled donors included narcolepsy type 1 or type 2 patients and healthy controls. Notes on the study in general: Autoreactive clonotypes reportedly recurred in blood of same and different patients, not controls. Comparing one patient's CSF and blood CD4+ clonotypes highlighted HCRT- and TRIB2-specific autoreactive clonotypes.

Regarding this clone: The antigen is not known. This sample also contains other DNA sequences that code for the same CDR3.

Trimming removed 1 base from V and 6 bases from J, with 4 bases in between. The germline gives CDR1 SEHNR, CDR2 FQNEAQ (reference sequence). This CDR3 contains 12 residues. Sequenced by immunoSEQ multiplex PCR; TCRdb stores in-frame clones only, minus some. Here the sample spans around 18,000 clones, roughly 72% being singletons. The receptor's source is a human donor with narcolepsy. The sequencing input was CD45RA- memory CD8+ T cells from PBMCs. The chain uses TRBV7-9 and TRBJ2-1; D remains ambiguous. The CDR3 nucleotides are TGTGCCAGCAGCTTAGGCGCCAATGAGCAGTTCTTC. It translates to CASSLGANEQFF. Full variable domain (remainder filled in from reference TRBV7-9 and TRBJ2-1): DTGVSQNPRHKITKRGQNVTFRCDPISEHNRLYWYRQTLGQGPEFLTYFQNEAQLEKSRLLSDRFSAERPKGSFSTLEIQRTEQGDSAMYLCASSLGANEQFFGPGTRLTVL.